These T cell receptor beta chains were read from a single sample in a study of shared clonotypes between healthy human individuals. TCRdb's table, derived via immunoSEQ multiplex PCR, lists solely in-frame clones and lacks some. This sample has approximately 2,200,000 clones; 85% to 95% occur once, and the top ten carry around 1.7%. The sequenced sample was naive CD8+ T cells from PBMCs. The origin of the receptors is a man between 18 and 29 years old in good health. Some clones in this sample may be carry-over from other donors' samples. Both conserved end residues are part of each CDR3. Fields, in order: D gene, V gene, J gene, clone size, CDR3 protein, CDR3 DNA. A D gene is named only where the DNA matches it firmly. Clone size is shown for a subset of rows, as once, few, many or a class of expanded clone.

D: -; V: TRBV28; J: TRBJ1-1; size: -; CDR3: CASSKPNTEAFF; DNA: TGTGCCAGCAGCAAACCGAACACTGAAGCTTTCTTT
D: -; V: TRBV7-9; J: TRBJ2-5; size: -; CDR3: CASSPNHGAFQETQYF; DNA: TGTGCCAGCAGCCCAAACCACGGGGCCTTTCAAGAGACCCAGTACTTC
D: -; V: TRBV6-5; J: TRBJ2-1; size: once; CDR3: CASSYQAEQFF; DNA: TGTGCCAGCAGTTACCAGGCTGAGCAGTTCTTC
D: -; V: TRBV11-2; J: TRBJ2-7; size: -; CDR3: CASSLGSAGLSYEQYF; DNA: TGTGCCAGCAGCTTAGGTTCGGCAGGGTTGTCCTACGAGCAGTACTTC
D: -; V: TRBV27; J: TRBJ2-7; size: once; CDR3: CASSLWGQGGYEQYF; DNA: TGTGCCAGCAGTTTATGGGGGCAGGGAGGCTACGAGCAGTACTTC
D: -; V: TRBV5-5; J: TRBJ2-3; size: -; CDR3: CASSLGVIQRADTQYF; DNA: TGTGCCAGCAGCTTGGGGGTAATCCAACGGGCAGATACGCAGTATTTT
D: -; V: TRBV30; J: TRBJ1-1; size: -; CDR3: CAWKGGTEAFF; DNA: TGTGCCTGGAAGGGGGGGACTGAAGCTTTCTTT
D: TRBD1; V: TRBV28; J: TRBJ2-7; size: -; CDR3: CASSYDRDEQYF; DNA: TGTGCCAGCAGCTATGACAGGGACGAGCAGTACTTC
D: TRBD2; V: TRBV27; J: TRBJ2-7; size: -; CDR3: CASTPGASGTYEQYF; DNA: TGTGCCAGCACTCCGGGGGCTAGCGGGACCTACGAGCAGTACTTC
D: TRBD1; V: TRBV9; J: TRBJ1-1; size: -; CDR3: CASSVTGGVGTEAFF; DNA: TGTGCCAGCAGCGTGACAGGGGGCGTTGGCACTGAAGCTTTCTTT
D: -; V: TRBV7-9; J: TRBJ2-7; size: -; CDR3: CASSLVGDSYEQYF; DNA: TGTGCCAGCAGCTTAGTAGGGGACTCCTACGAGCAGTACTTC